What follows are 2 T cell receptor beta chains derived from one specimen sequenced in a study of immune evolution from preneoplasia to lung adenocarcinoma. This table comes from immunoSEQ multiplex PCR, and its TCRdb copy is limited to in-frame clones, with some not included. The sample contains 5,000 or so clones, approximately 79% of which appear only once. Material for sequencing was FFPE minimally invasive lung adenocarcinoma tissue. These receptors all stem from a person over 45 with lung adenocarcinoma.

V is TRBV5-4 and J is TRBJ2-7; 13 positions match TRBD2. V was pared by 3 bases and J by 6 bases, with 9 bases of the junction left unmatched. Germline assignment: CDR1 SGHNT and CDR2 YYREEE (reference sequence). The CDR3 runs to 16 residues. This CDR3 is CASSSTTSGRRSEQYF. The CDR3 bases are TGTGCCAGCAGCTCGACGACTAGCGGGAGGCGGAGCGAGCAGTACTTC. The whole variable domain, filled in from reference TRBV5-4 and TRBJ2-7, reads ETGVTQSPTHLIKTRGQQVTLRCSSQSGHNTVSWYQQALGQGPQFIFQYYREEENGRGNFPPRFSGLQFPNYSSELNVNALELDDSALYLCASSSTTSGRRSEQYFGPGTRLTVT.

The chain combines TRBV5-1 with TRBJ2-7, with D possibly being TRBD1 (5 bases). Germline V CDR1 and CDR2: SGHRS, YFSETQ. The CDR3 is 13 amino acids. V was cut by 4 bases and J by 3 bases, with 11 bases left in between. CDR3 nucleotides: TGCGCCAGCAGCACCGACAGCCGCTACGAGCAGTACTTC. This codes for CASSTDSRYEQYF.